This TCR beta chain was observed in a study of early T cells in non-severe SARS-CoV-2 infection. Across the whole study: Chains stayed unpaired after sequencing of bulk RNA from unsorted whole blood. General study findings and limits: Comparison of clonotypes with VDJdb favored anti-spike CD8 responses while missing private and CD4 specificities.

The CDR3 consists of 17 residues. The V gene's germline CDR1 is SGHTA and CDR2 FQGNSA. The junction had 13 bases not matched to a gene; V was cut back by 5 bases and J by 7 bases. This clonotype appeared many times. Its cognate antigen is unknown. Individual cDNA molecules were tagged with unique molecular identifiers, the study reported. TCRdb recomputed calls from the 5' RACE reads with MiXCR, one row per CDR3 protein. Among about 45,000 distinct CDR3 sequences, 12% were seen once, and the ten largest hold roughly a sixth. This TCR came from an adult who was a healthcare worker with PCR-confirmed SARS-CoV-2 infection or an uninfected control (not recorded which). The sample consisted of whole blood. This chain uses TRBV7-2 with TRBJ2-2, with TRBD2 identical over 10 bases. DNA of the CDR3: TGTGCCAGCAGCCCGTTACTAGCGGGAATATCGGGCGGGGAGCTGTTTTTT. Encoded protein: CASSPLLAGISGGELFF. Using reference TRBV7-2 and TRBJ2-2 for the parts outside the CDR3, the full variable domain is GAGVSQSPSNKVTEKGKDVELRCDPISGHTALYWYRQSLGQGLEFLIYFQGNSAPDKSGLPSDRFSAERTGGSVSTLTIQRTQQEDSAVYLCASSPLLAGISGGELFFGEGSRLTVL.